This is a list of T cell receptor beta chains from one sample in a study of T-cell memory formation after mild COVID-19. TCRdb analysed the 5' RACE reads with MiXCR anew, one entry per CDR3 protein. This sample has about 290,000 distinct CDR3 sequences, with around 15% found just once. The sample comprised PBMCs or a T cell subset sorted from them (not recorded which). Receptor source: a man aged 18 to 30 who had mild COVID-19 (a few samples of this study predate the infection). Cell type and time point are not known. CDR3s leave out the opening cysteine and the closing phenylalanine or tryptophan.

CDR3aa | j_gene | v_gene
ASSPRYGVQETQY | TRBJ2-5 | TRBV18
SVELGTSGANIQY | TRBJ2-4 | TRBV29-1
ASSRVAGRGEQY | TRBJ2-7 | TRBV5-4
ASSDPGDTGELF | TRBJ2-2 | TRBV2
ASSQYLAGADTQY | TRBJ2-3 | TRBV5-1
ASTVRGASDTQY | TRBJ2-3 | TRBV9
ASSPNPTGELF | TRBJ2-2 | TRBV5-1
ASSSATDSYEQY | TRBJ2-7 | TRBV5-1
ASSPATESWADTQY | TRBJ2-3 | TRBV6-2/TRBV6-3
ATWSRAYQETQY | TRBJ2-5 | TRBV10-1
ASSSTSGGPEQF | TRBJ2-1 | TRBV13
ASSMDRGHYGYT | TRBJ1-2 | TRBV6-5
ASSRDLRGLGQPQH | TRBJ1-5 | TRBV4-2
ATGEAF | TRBJ1-1 | TRBV12-3/TRBV12-4
SARGGSGDSKNSPLH | TRBJ1-6 | TRBV20-1
ASSLVGVRRSHETQY | TRBJ2-5 | TRBV5-4
ASSARGAGQETQY | TRBJ2-5 | TRBV9
ASSLGVRALTDTQY | TRBJ2-3 | TRBV7-2
SVEGPDRLYGYT | TRBJ1-2 | TRBV29-1
ASSQQGENIQY | TRBJ2-4 | TRBV5-1
ASSEGTGGYEQF | TRBJ2-1 | TRBV4-3
ASSLFFWDRGDNQPQH | TRBJ1-5 | TRBV28
SARDRIHNEQF | TRBJ2-1 | TRBV20-1
ASERQANEKLF | TRBJ1-4 | TRBV19
ASSPERAGELF | TRBJ2-2 | TRBV7-3
ASSYSTGHNNSPLH | TRBJ1-6 | TRBV6-5
SADGEGGTDTQY | TRBJ2-3 | TRBV29-1
ASTLQGAGNTIY | TRBJ1-3 | TRBV12-3/TRBV12-4
ASSSQSASSRAF | TRBJ1-1 | TRBV5-1
ATSTGGLTDTQY | TRBJ2-3 | TRBV15
ASSYSSRVEQY | TRBJ2-7 | TRBV6-5
ASSSTGRPYEQY | TRBJ2-7 | TRBV7-9
ASGLGGQETQY | TRBJ2-5 | TRBV12-5
ASSLNSGFTEAF | TRBJ1-1 | TRBV5-1
ASSSLSRADTQY | TRBJ2-3 | TRBV5-6
SARDGSGPLSYNEQF | TRBJ2-1 | TRBV20-1
ASRAGPFPNEQF | TRBJ2-1 | TRBV6-2/TRBV6-3
SARSTSDQPQH | TRBJ1-5 | TRBV20-1
ASGLEGFNEQY | TRBJ2-7 | TRBV12-5
ASSQDSTNYGYT | TRBJ1-2 | TRBV4-1
ASTKFADTQY | TRBJ2-3 | TRBV6-1
ASRDGAGGADTQY | TRBJ2-3 | TRBV6-2/TRBV6-3
ASSYRAGTPRPDTQY | TRBJ2-3 | TRBV6-5
ASSTGLAGGLPSYNEQF | TRBJ2-1 | TRBV6-1
SVARVRGTEAF | TRBJ1-1 | TRBV29-1
ARRENQPQH | TRBJ1-5 | TRBV12-3/TRBV12-4
ASSAGVATGELF | TRBJ2-2 | TRBV5-4
ASSEPRDRGQGNEAF | TRBJ1-1 | TRBV10-2